The clone carrying this TCR beta chain appeared once. Germline loops: CDR1 SEHNR, CDR2 FQNEAQ (reference sequence). V was pared by 5 bases and J by 0 bases, with 4 bases between. The CDR3 runs to 13 residues. These data belong to a study of blood T cell repertoires in COVID-19. Study details: Donors in the United States, Italy and Spain gave samples during acute or convalescent COVID-19. Sources were T cells, B-cell-depleted T cells, or PBMCs; the material itself was cDNA or gDNA.

Original methodology: Estimation of nucleated cell counts relied on the amplification of reference gene primers. Only in-frame clones appear in the TCRdb table, and some are missing; sequencing was by immunoSEQ multiplex PCR. V and J calls and clone size are copied from that table; D and trimming were computed from the DNA. The sample shows approximately 360,000 clones, approximately 88% of them seen only once. Sequencing used peripheral blood. V usage is TRBV7-9 and J usage is TRBJ1-4; D remains unclear. The sequence was obtained from a man aged 40-50 years with acute or convalescent COVID-19. The CDR3 bases are TGTGCCAGCAGCCCCTCAACTAATGAAAAACTGTTTTTT. It yields the protein CASSPSTNEKLFF.